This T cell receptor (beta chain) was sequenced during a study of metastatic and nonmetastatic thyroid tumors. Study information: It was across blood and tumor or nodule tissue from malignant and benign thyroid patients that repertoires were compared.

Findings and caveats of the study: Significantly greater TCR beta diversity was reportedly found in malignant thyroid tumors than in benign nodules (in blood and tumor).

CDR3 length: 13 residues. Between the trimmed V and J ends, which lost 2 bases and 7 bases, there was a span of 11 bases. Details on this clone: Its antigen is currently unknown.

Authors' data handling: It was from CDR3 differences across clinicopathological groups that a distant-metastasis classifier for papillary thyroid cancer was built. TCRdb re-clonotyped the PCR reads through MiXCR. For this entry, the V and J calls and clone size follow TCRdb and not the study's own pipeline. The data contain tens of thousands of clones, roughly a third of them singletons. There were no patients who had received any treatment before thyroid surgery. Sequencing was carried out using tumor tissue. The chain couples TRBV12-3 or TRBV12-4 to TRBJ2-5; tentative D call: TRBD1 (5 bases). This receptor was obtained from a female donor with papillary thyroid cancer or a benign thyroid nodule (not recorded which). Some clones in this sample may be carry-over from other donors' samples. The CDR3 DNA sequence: TGTGCCAGCAGTTTAACCAGGGATGGGACCCAGTACTTC. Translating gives CASSLTRDGTQYF.